Listed below are T cell receptor beta chains from one sample, sequenced in a study of CD8 T cells in ankylosing spondylitis. TCRdb called the 5' RACE reads again in MiXCR, with one record for every CDR3 protein. The table includes 200,000 to 250,000 distinct CDR3 sequences, around 6.6% detected once. Sequencing was carried out using blood, either unsorted or a sorted T cell fraction (not recorded which). The receptors here all came from a male donor with ankylosing spondylitis. Each CDR3 is given with its conserved first and last residue. A D gene is named only where the DNA matches it firmly. Clone size appears in some rows only: once, few, many, or a class for an expanded clone.

J gene,V gene,clone size,D gene,CDR3 protein,CDR3 DNA
TRBJ2-3,TRBV7-2,few,TRBD1,CASSGTGVSTDTQYF,TGTGCCAGCAGCGGGACAGGGGTTTCGACAGATACGCAGTATTTT
TRBJ2-2,TRBV18,few,TRBD1,CASSLDTGFRDRGLNTGELFF,TGTGCCAGCTCACTCGATACCGGATTCCGGGACAGGGGTTTGAACACCGGGGAGCTGTTTTTT
TRBJ2-7,TRBV6-2/TRBV6-3,NA,NA,CASTRTPYEQYF,TGTGCCAGCACTAGGACCCCTTACGAGCAGTACTTC
TRBJ1-2,TRBV7-3,many,NA,CASSTDSPYTF,TGTGCCAGCAGCACAGACAGTCCCTACACCTTC
TRBJ1-2,TRBV7-9,many,TRBD1,CASSQGQFYGYTF,TGTGCCAGCAGCCAGGGACAGTTCTATGGCTACACCTTC
TRBJ1-6,TRBV28,few,NA,CASSDDSFSYNSPLHF,TGTGCCAGCAGTGATGACAGCTTCTCCTATAATTCACCCCTCCACTTT
TRBJ2-5,TRBV19,NA,TRBD2,CAGGGVARQETQYF,TGTGCCGGGGGGGGGGTTGCCCGGCAAGAGACCCAGTACTTC
TRBJ2-7,TRBV4-1,many,TRBD2,CASSFRLAGAYEQYF,TGCGCCAGCAGCTTCCGACTAGCGGGAGCTTACGAGCAGTACTTC
TRBJ2-5,TRBV6-1,NA,NA,CASRLLGIQETQYF,TGTGCCAGCAGACTCCTCGGGATCCAAGAGACCCAGTACTTC
TRBJ2-5,TRBV20-1,NA,TRBD1,CSAPPPRRDRVKETQYF,TGCAGTGCTCCCCCACCACGCCGGGACAGGGTTAAAGAGACCCAGTACTTC
TRBJ2-5,TRBV25-1,many,NA,CASSDGETQYF,TGTGCCAGCAGTGACGGGGAGACCCAGTACTTC
TRBJ1-2,TRBV7-9,many,NA,CASSLGDHYGYTF,TGTGCCAGCAGCTTGGGGGACCACTATGGCTACACCTTC
TRBJ2-3,TRBV11-2,many,TRBD2,CASSLEVGGNTDTQYF,TGTGCCAGCAGCTTAGAGGTGGGAGGGAACACAGATACGCAGTATTTT
TRBJ2-7,TRBV7-9,many,NA,CASSLAGAREQYF,TGTGCCAGCAGCTTAGCGGGCGCCCGCGAGCAGTACTTC
TRBJ2-1,TRBV7-9,many,TRBD2,CASSLERERGGEQFF,TGTGCCAGCAGCTTGGAGCGGGAGAGGGGGGGCGAGCAGTTCTTC
TRBJ2-7,TRBV5-6,NA,NA,CASSSPSGPYEQYF,TGTGCCAGCAGCTCTCCAAGCGGACCCTACGAGCAGTACTTC
TRBJ1-4,TRBV7-6,few,NA,CASSLAQGQGNEKLFF,TGTGCCAGCAGCTTAGCTCAGGGCCAGGGAAATGAAAAACTGTTTTTT
TRBJ2-5,TRBV27,many,NA,CASSSSYQETQYF,TGTGCCAGCAGTTCCTCGTACCAAGAGACCCAGTACTTC
TRBJ2-1,TRBV4-2,many,TRBD2,CASSQEGTSGSSYNEQFF,TGTGCCAGCAGCCAAGAGGGGACTAGCGGGAGCTCCTACAATGAGCAGTTCTTC
TRBJ1-5,TRBV27,NA,NA,CASSFNQPQHF,TGTGCCAGCAGTTTTAATCAGCCCCAGCATTTT
TRBJ2-7,TRBV25-1,many,NA,CASSDGNEQYF,TGTGCCAGCAGTGATGGGAACGAGCAGTACTTC
TRBJ2-3,TRBV2,many,NA,CASSDRDTITDTQYF,TGTGCCAGCAGTGACAGGGACACAATCACAGATACGCAGTATTTT
TRBJ2-6,TRBV7-4,NA,NA,CASSLNGPPSGANVLTF,TGTGCCAGCAGCTTAAATGGTCCGCCCTCTGGGGCCAACGTCCTGACTTTC
TRBJ2-4,TRBV28,many,NA,CASSFGETKNIQYF,TGTGCCAGCAGTTTCGGGGAAACCAAAAACATTCAGTACTTC
TRBJ1-1,TRBV12-5,many,NA,CASAQGWSEAFF,TGTGCTAGTGCTCAGGGGTGGTCTGAAGCTTTCTTT
TRBJ1-2,TRBV16,many,TRBD1,CASSHDRVYGYTF,TGTGCCAGCAGCCACGACAGGGTCTATGGCTACACCTTC
TRBJ1-6,TRBV20-1,many,NA,CSASGVSLHF,TGCAGTGCTAGCGGGGTGTCCCTCCACTTT
TRBJ2-7,TRBV10-2,many,TRBD1,CASTVRQGAYEQYF,TGCGCCAGCACCGTTAGGCAGGGGGCCTACGAGCAGTACTTC
TRBJ2-5,TRBV5-1,many,TRBD2,CASSLAGGPVETQYF,TGCGCCAGCAGCCTAGCGGGAGGGCCTGTTGAGACCCAGTACTTC
TRBJ2-7,TRBV20-1,many,NA,CSARGPGTYEQYF,TGCAGTGCTCGGGGTCCGGGCACCTACGAGCAGTACTTC
TRBJ2-3,TRBV9,many,NA,CASSERDARGPDTQYF,TGTGCCAGCAGCGAGAGGGACGCCCGAGGTCCAGATACGCAGTATTTT
TRBJ2-1,TRBV4-3,many,TRBD2,CASSQFYGRERDNEQFF,TGCGCCAGCAGCCAATTTTACGGGAGGGAGCGTGACAATGAGCAGTTCTTC
TRBJ2-7,TRBV7-9,few,TRBD1,CASSSLGTGRDEQYF,TGTGCCAGCAGCTCTCTGGGGACAGGGAGGGACGAGCAGTACTTC
TRBJ2-7,TRBV27,few,NA,CASRHGGQEQYF,TGTGCCAGCAGACACGGGGGGCAAGAGCAGTACTTC
TRBJ2-7,TRBV5-1,few,TRBD2,CASSLRVQRGHEQYF,TGCGCCAGCAGCCTCCGGGTCCAGCGGGGCCACGAGCAGTACTTC
TRBJ2-1,TRBV7-6,few,NA,CASSPGAHEQFF,TGTGCCAGCAGCCCAGGGGCGCATGAGCAGTTCTTC
TRBJ1-2,TRBV12-3/TRBV12-4,many,NA,CASSPKGLYGYTF,TGTGCCAGCAGCCCGAAGGGACTTTATGGCTACACCTTC
TRBJ1-2,TRBV20-1,many,NA,CSARDDQSDYDGYTF,TGCAGTGCTAGAGACGATCAAAGTGACTATGATGGCTACACCTTC
TRBJ1-5,TRBV4-1,many,NA,CASSAPSGNQPQHF,TGCGCCAGCAGCGCACCGTCTGGCAATCAGCCCCAGCATTTT
TRBJ2-2,TRBV20-1,NA,NA,CSARVNVNTGELFF,TGCAGTGCTAGAGTTAACGTGAACACCGGGGAGCTGTTTTTT
TRBJ2-1,TRBV29-1,many,NA,CSVKVTSSYNEQFF,TGCAGCGTAAAGGTAACGAGCTCCTACAATGAGCAGTTCTTC
TRBJ2-5,TRBV2,NA,NA,CASRSFSTGRSETQYF,TGTGCCAGCAGAAGTTTTTCGACAGGGAGGTCGGAGACCCAGTACTTC
TRBJ2-3,TRBV4-3,many,NA,CASSQDSVPQGLGDTQYF,TGCGCCAGCAGCCAAGATTCGGTGCCCCAGGGGTTGGGGGATACGCAGTATTTT